The 18 T cell receptor beta chains given below trace back to one sample, sequenced in a study of blood T cells in healthy people across ages (dated by TCRdb to 2013 to 2016). The library was made by 5' RACE. This sample was sequenced with an Illumina HiSeq 2500. A second PCR of roughly 7 to 12 cycles was run with a J-beta primer mix and a sample-barcoded 5' primer. TCRdb applied fastp at Q25 and MiXCR to the public reads, then kept only in-frame beta chains. Identical CDR3 protein sequences are pooled into one entry, listed with their most common genes and DNA. The sample yields 780,000 or so distinct CDR3 sequences; more than 50% were counted once. The biggest ten clones account for roughly 24% of the sample. The source material was blood. The receptor set was obtained from a man aged 35 to 55 in good health.

The chain carries TRBV5-1 and TRBJ2-6, with D possibly being TRBD1 (6 bases). Germline CDR1 and CDR2: SGHRS and YFSETQ. The CDR3 loop spans 17 amino acids. The V end lost 1 base, the J end lost 4 bases, and 15 bases lay between the germline ends. Here the CDR3 reads CASSLMQGRSGANVLTF. The DNA of the CDR3 is TGCGCCAGCAGCTTGATGCAGGGGCGGTCCGGGGCCAACGTCCTGACTTTC.

The gene calls are TRBV18 and TRBJ2-6; D unresolved. In germline, CDR1 is KGHSH, CDR2 LQKENI. This CDR3 is 17 amino acids long. V was clipped by 1 base and J by 1 base, with 11 bases between them. The CDR3 nucleotides are TGTGCCAGCTCACCACGGGCGACACGTTCTGGGGCCAACGTCCTGACTTTC. Its protein product is CASSPRATRSGANVLTF.

The J gene is TRBJ2-7, the V gene TRBV20-1; 16 nucleotides agree with TRBD2. This CDR3 is built from 15 residues. Germline CDR1 reads DFQATT; CDR2 reads SNEGSKA (reference sequence). V shed 4 bases, J shed 4 bases, and the junction held 4 bases outside the gene matches. DNA for the CDR3: TGCAGTGCTACACCGGGACTAGCGGGAGGGTACGAGCAGTACTTC. Translated: CSATPGLAGGYEQYF.

This clonotype occurred many times. This sequence joins TRBV5-1 and TRBJ2-3, with D possibly being TRBD2 (6 bases). The V gene lost 0 bases and the J gene lost 5 bases, with 13 bases spanning the gap. CDR1 SGHRS and CDR2 YFSETQ come from the germline V gene. CDR3 length: 15 amino acids. The CDR3 coding sequence is TGCGCCAGCAGCTTGGAAGGCCCCGGGGGAGATACGCAGTATTTT. As protein: CASSLEGPGGDTQYF.

This sequence joins TRBV4-1 and TRBJ2-3, with 8 bases aligning to TRBD1. Germline V lookup: CDR1 MGHRA, CDR2 YSYEKL. CDR3 length equals 14 residues. V gave up 3 bases and J gave up 5 bases; unmatched junction bases: 4. The CDR3 sequence is CASSHDRGVDTQYF. The CDR3 nucleotides read TGCGCCAGCAGCCATGACAGGGGTGTAGATACGCAGTATTTT.

This clonotype was counted at least ten times. The rearrangement links TRBV3-1 to TRBJ2-5; D could derive from TRBD1 or TRBD2 (6 bases each). CDR3 size: 17 residues. Germline CDR1 LGHDT, CDR2 YNNKEL (reference sequence). V lost 5 bases to trimming and J lost 2 bases, with 21 bases between them. The CDR3 loop reads CASSIQGSGAGQETQYF. The CDR3 DNA reads as TGTGCCAGCAGCATCCAGGGGTCCGGGGCGGGACAAGAGACCCAGTACTTC.

V usage is TRBV3-1 and J usage is TRBJ1-5, with 9 positions matching TRBD1. The V gene end was trimmed by 4 bases and the J gene end by 3 bases; junction bases not matched to a gene: 10. CDR3 length: 17 amino acids. The germline CDR1 and CDR2 sequences are LGHDT and YNNKEL (reference sequence). CDR3: CASSPNPGTGNNQPQHF. DNA of the CDR3: TGTGCCAGCAGCCCGAACCCCGGGACAGGGAACAATCAGCCCCAGCATTTT.

The chain carries TRBV3-1 and TRBJ2-1; the D call may be TRBD1 or TRBD2 (6 bases each). The germline V gene has CDR1 LGHDT and CDR2 YNNKEL (reference sequence). Trimming removed 4 bases from V and 9 bases from J, with 19 bases in between. The length of the CDR3 is 15 residues. The CDR3 DNA reads TGTGCCAGCAGCCCCCAAAGGGGGGCAGTAGGTGAGCAGTTCTTC. It translates to CASSPQRGAVGEQFF.

V usage is TRBV29-1 and J usage is TRBJ2-2; tentatively, D is TRBD1 (6 bases). In germline, CDR1 is SQVTM, CDR2 ANQGSEA. V dropped 2 bases and J dropped 0 bases, with 13 bases sitting between them. CDR3 length: 16 amino acids. The CDR3 coding sequence is TGCAGCGTTGAAAATCCAGGGGCAGCGAACACCGGGGAGCTGTTTTTT. Its translation: CSVENPGAANTGELFF.

CDR3 in amino acids: CASSSIMGRAEYNEQFF. CDR3 bases: TGCGCCAGCAGCTCCATTATGGGACGGGCCGAATACAATGAGCAGTTCTTC. The J gene is TRBJ2-1, the V gene TRBV5-1; D is perhaps TRBD1 or TRBD2 (5 bases each). The CDR3 sequence is 17 residues long. Germline V CDR1 and CDR2: SGHRS, YFSETQ. V lost 3 bases and J 4 bases, leaving 20 bases between the germline ends.

This clonotype was detected only a few times. The rearrangement links TRBV30 to TRBJ1-2; no reliable D call. CDR1 is GTSNPN and CDR2 is SVGIG in the germline V gene (reference sequence). CDR3 length equals 12 residues. V shed 1 base and J shed 3 bases, with 6 bases lying between them. The CDR3 is CAWSGYDYGYTF. The CDR3 DNA follows: TGTGCCTGGAGTGGGTACGACTATGGCTACACCTTC.

The chain links TRBV7-2 to TRBJ2-1, with 8 positions matching TRBD2. CDR1 is SGHTA, CDR2 FQGNSA, per germline. The ends lost 8 bases at V and 9 bases at J; junction bases unmatched: 15. The CDR3 is 15 residues long. CDR3: CASRSGGAGGVEQFF. The CDR3 bases are TGTGCCAGCCGATCCGGTGGGGCGGGAGGAGTTGAGCAGTTCTTC.

V is TRBV24-1 and J is TRBJ2-3; D perhaps matches TRBD1 (5 bases). Germline V gives CDR1 KGHDR, CDR2 SFDVKD. This CDR3 has 14 amino acids. V lost 5 bases, J lost 6 bases, and 14 bases lay in between. Here the CDR3 DNA reads TGTGCCACCAGTGGAAAGACAGCAGAGGATACGCAGTATTTT. This encodes CATSGKTAEDTQYF.

The chain recombines TRBV18 with TRBJ2-5, with unresolved D. V was clipped by 0 bases and J by 2 bases, with 7 bases between them. Germline V gives CDR1 KGHSH, CDR2 LQKENI. This CDR3 contains 14 residues. CDR3 sequence: CASSPPNSQETQYF. CDR3 nucleotides: TGTGCCAGCTCACCACCTAACTCTCAAGAGACCCAGTACTTC.

The rearrangement uses TRBV2 and TRBJ1-1; tentatively, D is TRBD1 (5 bases). Trimming removed 2 bases from V and 4 bases from J, with 11 bases in between. The germline V gene has CDR1 SNHLY and CDR2 FYNNEI. This CDR3 has 14 amino acids. CDR3: CASSEPRASTEAFF. As DNA, the CDR3 is TGTGCCAGCAGTGAACCCAGGGCGTCCACTGAAGCTTTCTTT.

The V gene is TRBV5-5, the J gene TRBJ1-1; a possible D gene is TRBD1 (6 bases). V was shortened by 4 bases and J by 8 bases, with 12 bases between the two germline ends. CDR1 and CDR2 (germline): SGHKS, YYEKEE (reference sequence). This CDR3 spans 12 amino acids. DNA for the CDR3: TGTGCCAGCAGCCTTAGTGACAGGGAAGCTTTCTTT. Its translation: CASSLSDREAFF.

This clonotype was observed a few times. V gene TRBV7-9 combines with J gene TRBJ2-5; D uncertain. The CDR3 has 12 residues. Germline V gene data show CDR1 as SEHNR and CDR2 as FQNEAQ (reference sequence). V was cut by 5 bases and J by 5 bases, with 9 bases left in between. CDR3 sequence (DNA): TGTGCCAGCAGCCTCCTTACGGAGACCCAGTACTTC. Translated: CASSLLTETQYF.

This clonotype was observed a handful of times. V is TRBV11-2 and J is TRBJ2-5, with D unclear. The DNA matches TRBJ2-7 better at its end, which makes the J call doubtful. The length of the CDR3 is 14 residues. Germline V gene sequence: CDR1 SGHAT, CDR2 FQNNGV. As DNA, the CDR3 is TGTGCCAGCAGCTTAATGATCTCAACCGACGAGCAGTACTTC. Amino acids: CASSLMISTDEQYF.